This T cell receptor (beta chain) was found in a study of beta chain features in type 1 diabetes. For the study at large: Sorted cells examined across all samples numbered more than 100 million.

Germline V gene data show CDR1 as MNHNS and CDR2 as SASEGT. The V and J ends lost 0 bases and 0 bases, in that order; junction bases with no gene match: 13. This CDR3 has 20 amino acids. This clone was seen more than once but under ten times. No antigen is known for it. The sequenced template was cDNA made from the entire isolated RNA. The protocol was immunoSEQ multiplex PCR, while the TCRdb copy is restricted to in-frame clones and leaves out a portion. The repertoire holds about 900,000 clones, with around a sixth as singletons. Regarding the study as a whole: In these data, an HLA type influence on TCRB rearrangement remained unresolved. Within patients, naive, central memory and Treg TCRB repertoires seemed more similar than within healthy donors. Shorter TCRB CDR3s, moderately but significantly so, marked every one of the four CD4+ subsets in Type 1 diabetes patients.

The chain is built from TRBV6-1 and TRBJ1-5; 8 bases map to TRBD1. The source is a woman under 30 in good health. Sequencing was done on a sample of naive CD4+ T cells from blood. DNA of the CDR3: TGTGCCAGCAGTGAAGCGCATGGCAGGGGGCATGGTGGTAGCAATCAGCCCCAGCATTTT. Protein: CASSEAHGRGHGGSNQPQHF.